This TCR beta chain appears in the sequencing data of a study of T cell responses to AZD1222 COVID-19 vaccine. Study observations and caveats: The donor cohort was predominantly white British with a female majority, and clonal diversity may have been underestimated. Among those given AZD1222, only five or six were seropositive at baseline.

V was trimmed by 5 bases and J by 2 bases, leaving 10 bases between them. The CDR3 extends over 13 amino acids. Germline V gene sequence: CDR1 SGDLS, CDR2 YYNGEE. This clone was recorded a few times. Antigen unknown. This table comes from immunoSEQ multiplex PCR, and its TCRdb copy is limited to in-frame clones, with some not included. The repertoire holds tens of thousands of clones, about four fifths seen once, with approximately 1.3% in the top ten. Second-dose timings of about 4 or about 12 weeks were pooled. The chain recombines TRBV9 with TRBJ1-2; D unclear. The receptor's source is an adult who received the AZD1222 COVID-19 vaccine. Sequencing was performed on peripheral blood, taken 28 days after the second AZD1222 dose. The CDR3 protein is CASRNRENYGYTF. In nucleotides, the CDR3 is TGTGCCAGCAGAAACCGGGAGAACTATGGCTACACCTTC.